A single sample gave rise to the 8 T cell receptor beta chains below, sequenced in a study of spatial heterogeneity in lung cancer. TCRdb reprocessed the 5' RACE reads with MiXCR, giving one entry per CDR3 protein. The sample shows 110,000 or so distinct CDR3 sequences, about a tenth of them seen only once. Time point reported: blood at routine non-recurrence follow-up after resection. The sample consisted of PBMCs, taken at follow-up. These receptors were taken from a female donor with early-stage non-small cell lung cancer.

This clonotype was detected many times. The chain couples TRBV4-3 to TRBJ1-1; TRBD1 is a possible D gene (5 bases). This CDR3 is 15 amino acids long. Germline CDR1 LGHNA, CDR2 YSLEER. Trimming shortened V by 2 bases and J by 5 bases, and 15 bases separated the two germline ends. The CDR3 bases are TGCGCCAGCAGCCAATTCAACGCAGGGTGGACTGAAGCTTTCTTT. This sequence encodes CASSQFNAGWTEAFF.

This clonotype was seen only a few times. The chain employs TRBV5-5 and TRBJ2-5, with 13 bases identical to TRBD2. With V trimmed by 2 bases and J by 4 bases, 2 bases remained unmatched. The CDR3 consists of 15 residues. Per germline, CDR1 SGHKS and CDR2 YYEKEE (reference sequence). The CDR3 DNA reads as TGTGCCAGCAGCTTTGGACTAGCGGGAGTAGAGACCCAGTACTTC. Its translation: CASSFGLAGVETQYF.

The chain employs TRBV6-1 and TRBJ2-4, with a tentative D call TRBD2 (7 bases). CDR3 size: 15 residues. V lost 3 bases and J 3 bases, leaving 12 bases between the germline ends. Germline assignment: CDR1 MNHNS and CDR2 SASEGT. The CDR3 sequence is CASSDPGGVKNIQYF. Here the CDR3 DNA reads TGTGCCAGCAGTGATCCGGGGGGCGTCAAAAACATTCAGTACTTC.

The rearrangement joins TRBV20-1 to TRBJ2-3; possible D gene TRBD2, 5 bases. Germline V gene lookup returns CDR1 DFQATT and CDR2 SNEGSKA (reference sequence). This CDR3 has 15 amino acids. The V end was cut by 5 bases, the J end by 0 bases, with 15 bases between. DNA of the CDR3: TGCAGTGCTCGGCCCAGCGGACCTAGCACAGATACGCAGTATTTT. This codes for CSARPSGPSTDTQYF.

This clonotype was seen ten or more times. The chain is built from TRBV28 and TRBJ2-1; possibly TRBD2 for D (5 bases). Germline V lookup: CDR1 MDHEN, CDR2 SYDVKM. This CDR3 contains 14 residues. The V and J ends lost 3 bases and 6 bases respectively, with 12 bases between them. Here the CDR3 DNA reads TGTGCCAGCAGTTTCCCTCTAACTAGCAATGAGCAGTTCTTC. Its protein product is CASSFPLTSNEQFF.

The V call is TRBV15, the J call TRBJ1-5, with 8 bases lining up with TRBD1. CDR3 length: 18 residues. V lost 0 bases, J lost 1 base, and 8 bases stayed unmatched. Germline CDR1 and CDR2: LNHNV and YYDKDF (reference sequence). The CDR3 DNA sequence: TGTGCCACCAGCAGAGATCCTCCGCAGGGGGCAAGCAATCAGCCCCAGCATTTT. Protein: CATSRDPPQGASNQPQHF. Using reference TRBV15 and TRBJ1-5 for the parts outside the CDR3, the full variable domain is DAMVIQNPRYQVTQFGKPVTLSCSQTLNHNVMYWYQQKSSQAPKLLFHYYDKDFNNEADTPDNFQSRRPNTSFCFLDIRSPGLGDTAMYLCATSRDPPQGASNQPQHFGDGTRLSIL.

The table lists this clonotype with many counts. The V call is TRBV2, the J call TRBJ1-2; D is uncertain. The V end lost 3 bases, the J end lost 1 base, and 12 bases lay between the germline ends. CDR1 is SNHLY and CDR2 is FYNNEI in the germline V gene. The CDR3 covers 15 residues. The CDR3, as DNA: TGTGCCAGCAGTGAGAATCCCGTACTTAACTATGGCTACACCTTC. Its translation is CASSENPVLNYGYTF. Filled out from reference TRBV2 and TRBJ1-2, the complete variable domain reads EPEVTQTPSHQVTQMGQEVILRCVPISNHLYFYWYRQILGQKVEFLVSFYNNEISEKSEIFDDQFSVERPDGSNFTLKIRSTKLEDSAMYFCASSENPVLNYGYTFGSGTRLTVV.

In its sample, this clonotype was seen many times. The J gene is TRBJ2-3, the V gene TRBV7-3, with 7 bases identical to TRBD2. The V segment lost 3 bases and the J segment 2 bases; nucleotides outside the gene matches: 5. From germline, CDR1 is SGHTA and CDR2 FQGTGA. CDR3 length equals 15 residues. Here the CDR3 DNA reads TGTGCCAGCAGCTTGGCGGGAGTCTACACAGATACGCAGTATTTT. This translates into CASSLAGVYTDTQYF.